This TCR beta chain was identified in a study of shared clonotypes between healthy human individuals (dated by TCRdb to 2020 to 2022). About the full investigation: The cohort comprised two women and three men aged 18 to 49 years. To estimate repertoire size and how much clonotype sharing occurs between individuals, the study deeply sequenced the blood TCR repertoires of five healthy adults. For each donor, CD4 naive and CD4 memory were each run on three plates, CD8 naive on two plates, and CD8 memory on one plate. Each donor's leukapheresis produced roughly between roughly 0.85 and 9.5 billion PBMCs. Libraries were prepared and TCR repertoires were sequenced by different laboratories using diverse techniques, in order to increase sequencing depth and limit assay-specific biases. General findings and caveats noted by the study authors: Larger estimated clonotype richness was generally found for naive subsets than for memory subsets. Sampling was limited to blood, and TCR repertoires in tissue likely differ from TCR repertoires in blood. The small number of donors limited the genetic and exposure-history diversity represented. Incomplete sequencing was indicated by rarefaction of sorted-subset datasets, despite the large sequencing depth. Compared with non-shared clonotypes, clonotypes shared by all four sorted-subset donors had higher generation probabilities. Pairwise subsampling led to the expectation that sequencing depth would affect the degree of clonotype sharing among donors. Sharing across several donors was observed for around 5% of naive CD4, under 4% of naive CD8, about 2.3% of memory CD4, and about 0.4% of memory CD8 clonotypes.

As concerns this clone: No antigen is known for it. No clone much larger than this one lies a single base away; base qualities are absent.

Including the terminal cysteine and phenylalanine, the CDR3 comprises 16 residues. The sequence is cut down to CDR3 DNA, 48 bases in frame from base 1. As encoded in the germline V gene, CDR1 is SGHRS while CDR2 is YFSETQ. Germline trimming amounts to 1 base on V and 2 bases on J, with 3 as the count of junction bases outside the gene matches. The donors were healthy, HIV-negative adults who had no recently reported acute infections or vaccinations. Every donor was a Caucasian adult living in Nashville, Tennessee, USA. Magnetic negative selection was used to enrich CD4+ T cells, after which naive cells were positively selected on CD45RA and the negative fraction became the memory subset. After blood collection by leukapheresis, PBMCs were isolated using Ficoll-Histopaque density gradient centrifugation and then cryopreserved in the vapor phase of liquid nitrogen. Purity and quantity of every magnetically sorted T cell population were checked by analytical flow cytometry. Genomic DNA was isolated from every sorted fraction and measured by UV absorbance on a Nanodrop 2000c.

TCR CDR3 regions were amplified from genomic DNA by multiplex PCR using the deep immunoSEQ assay. Extracted genomic DNA from each cell subset was distributed evenly across all wells of several immunoSEQ 96-well plates, and each plate was treated as a replicate. For sorted subsets, about 0.2 ug genomic DNA, equal to tens of thousands of T cell genomes, was loaded into each replicate PCR. Purified libraries were measured with a Qubit 3.0 fluorometer, size-checked on a Bioanalyzer 2100, and measured again with the KAPA Library Quantification kit. A separate single-read 150-cycle Illumina NextSeq 550 flow cell was used to sequence each immunoSEQ 96-well plate. In the source study's methods: The immunoSEQ output contained only junctional sequences without quality scores, so filtering could not match that applied to full-length reads. To assign V/J genes and CDR3, sequences were annotated against IMGT germline references using PyIR, a Python wrapper for IgBLAST v1.9. Reads with weak V/J assignments (E-value above 1e-6), missing CDR3, stop codons, out-of-frame junctions, or ambiguous translated residues were removed. A V3J clonotype was defined by an identical inferred V gene, J gene, and CDR3 amino acid sequence. Percentage overlap between repertoires was computed as shared unique clonotypes divided by the size of the smaller repertoire. Three approaches were used to assess repertoire richness: RTK rarefaction, the Chao1 estimator, and Recon v2.1 estimates of unobserved clonotypes. OLGA was used to compute generation probabilities for all TCRbeta clonotypes that the gDNA method yielded from a handful of donors. TCRdb took this table from immuneACCESS and kept in-frame rearrangements with V and J called. Such tables lack part of the clones; where checked against another copy, unresolved V genes explain under half of the gap, and the rest is unexplained. V and J calls and clone size come straight from that table; D and trimming were deduced from the DNA. The sample records 600,000 to 750,000 clones, over 60% of which are singletons. The top ten hold over 1.5% of the sample.

The sequencing sample was made of memory CD4+ T cells sorted from blood. The label giving this sample's cell subset or site can be read as: CD45RA-negative fraction. The sequence was collected from a woman in her 30s in good health. The sequence is built from TRBV5-1 and TRBJ2-3; TRBD2 agrees with 11 junctional bases. The DNA sequence follows: TGCGCCAGCAGCTTGACTAGCGGGAGACTCACAGATACGCAGTATTTT. It specifies CASSLTSGRLTDTQYF.